The 30 T cell receptor beta chains below come from one sample, sequenced in a study of T-cell memory formation after mild COVID-19. TCRdb reprocessed the 5' RACE reads via MiXCR and lists one record per CDR3 protein. This sample has about 210,000 distinct CDR3 sequences; 27% occur once, and the top ten carry about an eighth. Material: PBMCs or a T cell subset sorted from them (not recorded which). Source of these receptors: an adult woman who had mild COVID-19 (a few samples of this study predate the infection). Cell type and time point are not known.

This clonotype was seen more than once but under ten times. V usage is TRBV7-2 and J usage is TRBJ1-1; D not resolved. With 6 bases removed from V and 0 bases from J, the gap between germline ends came to 14 bases. CDR1 is SGHTA, CDR2 FQGNSA, per germline. CDR3 length equals 15 residues. The CDR3 region is CASSSRVTMNTEAFF. CDR3 nucleotides: TGTGCCAGCAGTTCACGGGTCACCATGAACACTGAAGCTTTCTTT.

This clonotype was found a few times. The chain carries TRBV9 and TRBJ2-3; D possibly matches TRBD1 or TRBD2 (5 bases each). The V gene lost 2 bases and the J gene lost 0 bases, with 10 bases spanning the gap. Per the germline V gene, CDR1 is SGDLS and CDR2 is YYNGEE. The CDR3 is 15 residues long. CDR3: CASSVTWGSTDTQYF. CDR3 nucleotide sequence: TGTGCCAGCAGCGTGACGTGGGGGAGCACAGATACGCAGTATTTT.

This sequence joins TRBV7-2 and TRBJ2-7; 8 bases map to TRBD2. The germline gives CDR1 SGHTA, CDR2 FQGNSA. The CDR3 runs to 13 residues. Trimming at V came to 1 base and at J to 7 bases, leaving 3 bases not matched to a gene. CDR3 nucleotides: TGTGCCAGCAGCTTAGTAGCTAGCGGGGAGCAGTACTTC. Translated: CASSLVASGEQYF. The variable domain in full, with the rest retrieved from reference TRBV7-2 and TRBJ2-7, is GAGVSQSPSNKVTEKGKDVELRCDPISGHTALYWYRQSLGQGLEFLIYFQGNSAPDKSGLPSDRFSAERTGGSVSTLTIQRTQQEDSAVYLCASSLVASGEQYFGPGTRLTVT.

The gene calls are TRBV29-1 and TRBJ1-1; 7 nucleotides match TRBD1. The V and J ends lost 5 bases and 1 base, in that order; junction bases with no gene match: 7. From germline, CDR1 is SQVTM and CDR2 ANQGSEA. This CDR3 is 14 amino acids long. For the CDR3, the DNA is TGCAGCGTTTTGGATCAGGGGGGGAACACTGAAGCTTTCTTT. It yields the protein CSVLDQGGNTEAFF.

The chain combines TRBV29-1 with TRBJ2-3; the D gene is possibly TRBD2 (5 bases). With 5 bases removed from V and 6 bases from J, the gap between germline ends came to 6 bases. The germline CDR1 and CDR2 sequences are SQVTM and ANQGSEA. The CDR3 loop spans 10 amino acids. As DNA, the CDR3 is TGCAGCGTTCCGGGGGATACGCAGTATTTT. Encoded protein: CSVPGDTQYF.

This clonotype appeared a few times. The chain links TRBV20-1 to TRBJ1-5; D not resolved. Per germline, CDR1 DFQATT and CDR2 SNEGSKA (reference sequence). The CDR3 loop spans 15 amino acids. Trimming took 2 bases from V and 7 from J, leaving 18 bases between them. The CDR3 spells CSARQVTSPGQPQHF. CDR3 bases: TGCAGTGCTAGACAGGTAACCAGTCCAGGACAGCCCCAGCATTTT.

This chain joins TRBV7-2 and TRBJ2-3; D call uncertain. In germline, CDR1 is SGHTA, CDR2 FQGNSA. Trimming took off 5 bases at V and 6 bases at J, with 12 bases between the two ends. The CDR3 totals 13 residues. The CDR3: CASSRFLTDTQYF. Here the CDR3 DNA reads TGTGCCAGCAGCCGATTCCTAACCGATACGCAGTATTTT.

This clonotype was counted only a few times. The rearrangement joins TRBV29-1 to TRBJ1-4; D is perhaps TRBD1 (6 bases). The CDR3 is 13 residues long. Germline V lookup: CDR1 SQVTM, CDR2 ANQGSEA. The V end was cut by 4 bases, the J end by 8 bases, with 14 bases between. CDR3 nucleotide sequence: TGCAGCGTTGCCCAGGGGACGGGGGAAAAACTGTTTTTT. This encodes CSVAQGTGEKLFF.

This sequence joins TRBV7-9 and TRBJ2-7, with a tentative D call TRBD1 (5 bases). The CDR3 is 15 amino acids. Trimming pared 1 base from V and 4 bases from J, leaving 14 bases between. CDR1 is SEHNR, CDR2 FQNEAQ, per germline (reference sequence). The CDR3 reads CASSLVIGVVYEQYF. In nucleotides, the CDR3 is TGTGCCAGCAGCTTAGTCATAGGGGTCGTTTACGAGCAGTACTTC.

This clonotype was observed once. This chain joins TRBV20-1 and TRBJ2-3; the D call may be TRBD1 or TRBD2 (5 bases each). Per the germline V gene, CDR1 is DFQATT and CDR2 is SNEGSKA (reference sequence). The CDR3 runs 17 residues. V was trimmed by 0 bases and J by 0 bases, leaving 16 bases between them. CDR3: CSARDLYGAYSTDTQYF. The DNA for the CDR3 is TGCAGTGCTAGAGATCTTTACGGGGCGTACAGCACAGATACGCAGTATTTT.

This clonotype was picked up a small number of times. V usage is TRBV10-3 and J usage is TRBJ1-1; TRBD1 matches at 9 bases. Germline V gene lookup returns CDR1 ENHRY and CDR2 SYGVKD. The length of the CDR3 is 15 residues. The J segment lost 3 bases and the V segment lost 6 bases, leaving 8 bases of the junction unmatched. Written as DNA, the CDR3 is TGTGCCATCAGGGGTCTGGGACAGGGTCACACTGAAGCTTTCTTT. Encoded protein: CAIRGLGQGHTEAFF.

The DNA of the CDR3 is TGTGCCAGCCGCCGGGACAGGGGTATGAACACTGAAGCTTTCTTT. Translation: CASRRDRGMNTEAFF. The chain uses TRBV11-2 and TRBJ1-1; 10 bases agree with TRBD1. Germline V gene data show CDR1 as SGHAT and CDR2 as FQNNGV. The V gene end was trimmed by 8 bases and the J gene end by 0 bases; junction bases not matched to a gene: 6. The CDR3 sequence is 15 residues long.

The table lists this clonotype with a few counts. The V and J genes are TRBV20-1 and TRBJ1-1; TRBD1 might be the D (5 bases). V was trimmed by 3 bases and J by 5 bases, leaving 7 bases between them. The CDR3 loop spans 11 amino acids. CDR1 and CDR2 from the germline V gene are DFQATT and SNEGSKA (reference sequence). This CDR3 reads CSASGGTEAFF. The DNA of the CDR3 is TGCAGTGCTAGTGGGGGAACTGAAGCTTTCTTT.

This clonotype was found many times. This chain connects TRBV3-1 to TRBJ2-5; 11 nucleotides align to TRBD2. The CDR3 contains 16 residues. V was clipped by 0 bases and J by 2 bases; unmatched bases: 2. CDR1 is LGHDT and CDR2 is YNNKEL in the germline V gene (reference sequence). The CDR3 DNA reads TGTGCCAGCAGCCAAGAAGGGACTAGCGGACAAGAGACCCAGTACTTC. It translates to CASSQEGTSGQETQYF.

This clonotype was seen only a few times. V and J are TRBV6-5 and TRBJ2-5, with 12 bases aligning to TRBD2. The length of the CDR3 is 14 residues. Germline V gene data show CDR1 as MNHEY and CDR2 as SVGAGI. The J segment lost 6 bases and the V segment lost 10 bases, leaving 9 bases of the junction unmatched. In nucleotides, the CDR3 is TGTGCCACCAAACTAGCGGGGGGCGAGAAGACCCAGTACTTC. This gives the protein CATKLAGGEKTQYF.

Written as DNA, the CDR3 is TGTGCCAGCAGCTTGAGTGCCGGCCTAAACATTCAGTACTTC. This sequence encodes CASSLSAGLNIQYF. This chain uses TRBV5-6 with TRBJ2-4, with no clear D. V lost 1 base, J lost 6 bases, and 11 bases lay in between. The CDR3 consists of 14 residues. Looked up from germline, CDR1 is SGHDT and CDR2 is YYEEEE. The whole variable domain, filled in from reference TRBV5-6 and TRBJ2-4, reads DAGVTQSPTHLIKTRGQQVTLRCSPKSGHDTVSWYQQALGQGPQFIFQYYEEEERQRGNFPDRFSGHQFPNYSSELNVNALLLGDSALYLCASSLSAGLNIQYFGAGTRLSVL.

This clonotype was seen a few times. The chain uses TRBV12-3 or TRBV12-4 and TRBJ1-1; unclear D gene. The germline V and J ends were trimmed by 5 bases and 3 bases, with 16 bases remaining between them. This CDR3 comprises 15 residues. CDR3 DNA sequence: TGTGCCAGCAGTCCTCGACTATTGAGGCACACTGAAGCTTTCTTT. Translating gives CASSPRLLRHTEAFF.

The chain combines TRBV7-8 with TRBJ2-6; D gene ambiguous. V was trimmed by 5 bases and J by 2 bases, leaving 7 bases between them. This CDR3 is built from 14 residues. The germline V gene encodes CDR1 SGHVS and CDR2 FQNEAQ. CDR3 sequence: CASSVRTGANVLTF. CDR3 bases: TGTGCCAGCAGCGTTAGAACTGGGGCCAACGTCCTGACTTTC. The full variable domain, its missing parts supplied by reference TRBV7-8 and TRBJ2-6, is GAGVSQSPRYKVAKRGQDVALRCDPISGHVSLFWYQQALGQGPEFLTYFQNEAQLDKSGLPSDRFFAERPEGSVSTLKIQRTQQEDSAVYLCASSVRTGANVLTFGAGSRLTVL.

This chain links TRBV18 with TRBJ2-3; no reliable D call. CDR3 length equals 15 residues. In germline, CDR1 is KGHSH, CDR2 LQKENI. Trimming took off 3 bases at V and 2 bases at J, with 12 bases between the two ends. The CDR3 region has the DNA TGTGCCAGCTCACCGGCTAGGGCGAACACAGATACGCAGTATTTT. Its translation is CASSPARANTDTQYF.

This clonotype was seen a handful of times. This sequence joins TRBV6-2 or TRBV6-3 and TRBJ2-7; D is possibly TRBD2 (5 bases). Germline CDR1 MNHEY, CDR2 SVGEGT. Trimming stripped 11 bases from V and 1 base from J, with 15 bases between. This CDR3 is 13 amino acids long. As DNA, the CDR3 is TGTGCCTCGGCGGGTGGCACTTCCTACGAGCAGTACTTC. Protein product: CASAGGTSYEQYF.

The CDR3 here is CATSGVPGDEQFF. The DNA for the CDR3 is TGTGCCACCAGCGGGGTCCCGGGGGATGAGCAGTTCTTC. V usage is TRBV15 and J usage is TRBJ2-1; D might be TRBD2 (6 bases). V was cut by 5 bases and J by 8 bases, with 13 bases left in between. CDR3 size: 13 residues. Germline CDR1 is LNHNV and CDR2 is YYDKDF (reference sequence).

The sample holds a few counts of this clonotype. The CDR3 nucleotides are TGCGCCAGCTCCCCAGGACAATACTATGGCTACACCTTC. Encoded protein: CASSPGQYYGYTF. This sequence joins TRBV5-1 and TRBJ1-2; tentatively, D is TRBD1 (5 bases). This CDR3 has 13 amino acids. The V end was cut by 7 bases, the J end by 3 bases, with 13 bases between. CDR1 and CDR2 from the germline V gene are SGHRS and YFSETQ.

The table lists this clonotype with a few counts. V gene TRBV9 combines with J gene TRBJ2-7, with 10 bases aligning to TRBD1. Germline CDR1 SGDLS, CDR2 YYNGEE. The junction had 1 base not matched to a gene; V was cut back by 2 bases and J by 2 bases. This CDR3 contains 14 residues. The CDR3 coding sequence is TGTGCCAGCAGCGTGGGGACAGGGGCCTACGAGCAGTACTTC. It is translated as CASSVGTGAYEQYF.

The genes are TRBV3-1 and TRBJ2-3, with 11 nucleotides matching TRBD2. Germline V gene data show CDR1 as LGHDT and CDR2 as YNNKEL (reference sequence). The CDR3 contains 17 residues. J was trimmed by 3 bases and V by 6 bases; bases with no gene match: 11. Written as DNA, the CDR3 is TGTGCCAGCAGACCTAGCGGGAGGAGCGTGAGGACAGATACGCAGTATTTT. It is translated as CASRPSGRSVRTDTQYF.

This rearrangement joins TRBV11-2 to TRBJ2-5; D remains ambiguous. This CDR3 region has 16 residues. V was trimmed by 0 bases and J by 5 bases, leaving 16 bases between them. CDR1 and CDR2 from the germline V gene are SGHAT and FQNNGV. CDR3 nucleotide sequence: TGTGCCAGCAGCTTAGACGTGACATATGCACCTGAGACCCAGTACTTC. Amino acids: CASSLDVTYAPETQYF.

This clonotype was found a few times. V usage is TRBV6-4 and J usage is TRBJ2-1; D gene ambiguous. This CDR3 spans 14 amino acids. V gave up 6 bases and J gave up 0 bases, with 9 bases separating them. Germline lookup yields CDR1 MRHNA and CDR2 SNTAGT. CDR3 coding DNA: TGTGCCAGCAGCCCGGGTCTCTCCTACAATGAGCAGTTCTTC. This codes for CASSPGLSYNEQFF.

This clonotype turned up a few times. The J gene is TRBJ2-3, the V gene TRBV6-1; 7 nucleotides agree with TRBD2. The CDR3 contains 14 residues. Germline CDR1 MNHNS, CDR2 SASEGT. V lost 5 bases to trimming and J lost 5 bases; unmatched junction nucleotides: 7. The CDR3 DNA follows: TGTGCCAGCAGTATCCGGGGGGTCGGAGATACGCAGTATTTT. Its protein product is CASSIRGVGDTQYF.

In its sample, this clonotype was seen a few times. The J gene is TRBJ2-1, the V gene TRBV12-3 or TRBV12-4; no definite D call. With 8 bases removed from V and 0 bases from J, the gap between germline ends came to 8 bases. This CDR3 is 13 amino acids long. The CDR3 bases are TGTGCCAGCCGTGAAAGCTCCTACAATGAGCAGTTCTTC. Its protein product is CASRESSYNEQFF.

This clonotype was counted ten times or more. The rearrangement links TRBV5-1 to TRBJ2-7; D possibly corresponds to TRBD2 (5 bases). The V end was cut by 4 bases, the J end by 0 bases, with 8 bases between. The CDR3 length is 13 residues. Germline V gene sequence: CDR1 SGHRS, CDR2 YFSETQ. This chain's CDR3 is CASSVTSSYEQYF. In DNA form, the CDR3 reads TGCGCCAGCAGCGTAACTAGCTCCTACGAGCAGTACTTC.

The chain joins TRBV5-1 to TRBJ1-1, with D hard to call. The CDR3 covers 17 residues. V gave up 0 bases and J gave up 1 base, with 16 bases separating them. CDR1 SGHRS and CDR2 YFSETQ come from the germline V gene. Written as DNA, the CDR3 is TGCGCCAGCAGCTTGGCCGGAAGGAACGGGCCGAACACTGAAGCTTTCTTT. Protein sequence: CASSLAGRNGPNTEAFF.